This T cell receptor beta chain was recovered during a study of shared T cell receptors in the human thymus. Sequencing used immunoSEQ multiplex PCR; TCRdb keeps in-frame clones, though not all of them. The data contain about 710,000 clones, 80% to 90% of them seen just once; the ten biggest clones take up 0.009% to 0.0095%. This CDR3 is 16 amino acids long. CDR1 and CDR2 from the germline V gene are MDHEN and SYDVKM. With V trimmed by 6 bases and J by 6 bases, 16 bases remained unmatched. These records were also assigned to another study, of human thymus T cells.

Sequenced sample: thymocytes. The gene calls are TRBV28 and TRBJ2-7; 8 positions agree with TRBD2. The source of this sequence is a boy younger than two with a congenital heart defect. CDR3 nucleotide sequence: TGTGCCAGCAGCTTACCGGGGGGGGGAGAGAAAGGCGAGCAGTACTTC. It translates to CASSLPGGGEKGEQYF.